Below, 32 T cell receptor beta chains from the same sample are listed, as sequenced in a study of T cell clonality in common variable immunodeficiency. Repertoires were generated with immunoSEQ multiplex PCR, while TCRdb's copy carries only in-frame clones and drops some. The specimen has some 50,000 clones, none found just once. Sample: peripheral blood mononuclear cells. Receptor source: a person between 18 and 75 years old in good health.

This clone was recorded at least ten times. The DNA read from the CDR3 is TGCAGTGCTAAGCAGGGTGACGCCGGGGAG. Its translation is CSAKQGDAGE. The full CDR3 reads CSAKQGDAGELFF. J is TRBJ2-2 and V is TRBV20-1, with TRBD1 as a possible D gene (5 bases). Read sequence stops 3 residues before the CDR3 end, and the germline J gene provides the missing end. Germline assignment: CDR1 DFQATT and CDR2 SNEGSKA (reference sequence). This CDR3 contains 13 residues. V was shortened by 4 bases and J by 6 bases, with 12 bases between the two germline ends.

Only a few counts were recorded for this clone. The read falls 3 residues short of the CDR3 end, and the missing part is taken from the germline J gene. The chain recombines TRBV11-2 with TRBJ1-2; 9 bases align to TRBD1. Germline lookup yields CDR1 SGHAT and CDR2 FQNNGV. The CDR3 totals 15 residues. Partial CDR3 DNA: TGTGCCAGCAGCTTATGGGACAGGGACAAAGAGACC. Translating it yields CASSLWDRDKET. The entire CDR3 is CASSLWDRDKETYTF.

Ten or more counts support this clone. The read ends 3 residues shy of where the CDR3 ends; the end is completed using the germline J gene. The V call is TRBV7-9, the J call TRBJ2-7, with D possibly called TRBD1 or TRBD2 (5 bases each). The V and J ends lost 6 bases and 4 bases respectively, with 13 bases between them. Germline values: CDR1 SEHNR, CDR2 FQNEAQ (reference sequence). The CDR3 extends over 13 amino acids. The DNA read from the CDR3 is TGTGCCAGCAGTTCGAGGGGAGATTACGAG. Residues: CASSSRGDYE. The CDR3 in full is CASSSRGDYEQYF.

Only a few counts were recorded for this clone. CDR3 DNA, as far as it was read: TGTGCCAGCAGTAGTTCAGGGGCCGGCACTGAA. Residues: CASSSSGAGTE. The whole CDR3 is CASSSSGAGTEAFF. The chain recombines TRBV7-9 with TRBJ1-1; TRBD1 is a possible D gene (6 bases). The read stops 3 residues short of the end of the CDR3; the missing end is completed from the germline J gene. Germline values: CDR1 SEHNR, CDR2 FQNEAQ (reference sequence). Deletions cut 6 bases from V and 4 bases from J, with 15 bases between. The length of the CDR3 is 14 residues. Full variable domain (rest looked up from reference TRBV7-9 and TRBJ1-1): DTGVSQNPRHKITKRGQNVTFRCDPISEHNRLYWYRQTLGQGPEFLTYFQNEAQLEKSRLLSDRFSAERPKGSFSTLEIQRTEQGDSAMYLCASSSSGAGTEAFFGQGTRLTVV.

Of note for this clone: The read finishes 3 residues shy of the CDR3 end, and the germline J gene is used to complete it. The chain is built from TRBV2 and TRBJ2-4; TRBD1 is a possible D gene (6 bases). Deletions cut 7 bases from V and 3 bases from J, with 16 bases between. There are 15 residues in the CDR3. Germline values: CDR1 SNHLY, CDR2 FYNNEI. CDR3 in amino acids: CASTEQGFDKNIQYF. CDR3 DNA, as far as it was read: TGTGCCAGCACCGAACAGGGATTTGACAAAAACATT.

Of note for this clone: A read error may produce the germline difference seen at one junction end. The CDR3 end lies 3 residues beyond the end of the read and is filled in from the germline J gene. This chain uses TRBV7-7 with TRBJ1-4; D ambiguous. The CDR3 totals 14 residues. Germline CDR1 and CDR2: SSHAT and FNYEAQ (reference sequence). CDR3 region: CASSGLDQPEKLFF. The CDR3 DNA, read in part, is TGTGCTAGCAGCGGACTTGACCAGCCGGAAAAA. Full variable domain (missing parts from reference TRBV7-7 and TRBJ1-4): GAGVSQSPRYKVTKRGQDVTLRCDPISSHATLYWYQQALGQGPEFLTYFNYEAQPDKSGLPSDRFSAERPEGSISTLTIQRTEQRDSAMYRCASSGLDQPEKLFFGSGTQLSVL.

This clone was recorded at least ten times. The sequenced fragment ends 3 residues before the CDR3 boundary, so the rest is inferred from the germline J gene. The chain carries TRBV19 and TRBJ1-1; a weak D match, TRBD1 (5 bases). This CDR3 has 13 residues. Per the germline V gene, CDR1 is LNHDA and CDR2 is SQIVND (reference sequence). V was clipped by 10 bases and J by 1 base, with 13 bases between them. Partial CDR3 DNA: TGTGCCACCAGACCTACAGGGAACACTGAA. This encodes CATRPTGNTE. Given in full, the CDR3 is CATRPTGNTEAFF.

This clone was recorded at least ten times. The read gets to within 3 residues of the CDR3 end, and the germline J gene fills in the rest. This chain links TRBV20-1 with TRBJ2-1; D gene unclear. The V end lost 6 bases, the J end lost 0 bases, and 15 bases lay between the germline ends. The germline gives CDR1 DFQATT, CDR2 SNEGSKA (reference sequence). The CDR3 loop spans 15 amino acids. This CDR3 reads CSAERLTGSYNEQFF. The part of the CDR3 DNA that was read is TGCAGTGCGGAAAGACTCACGGGCTCCTACAATGAG.

This clone occurred many times. The read falls 3 residues short of the CDR3 end, and the missing part is taken from the germline J gene. The chain has TRBV11-2 and TRBJ2-5; TRBD1 matches 7 bases. CDR3 length equals 15 residues. CDR1 and CDR2 (germline): SGHAT, FQNNGV. After removal of 5 bases from V and 2 bases from J, the junction contained 8 bases not matched to a gene. Incomplete CDR3 DNA: TGTGCCAGCAGCCCCGACGGGACAGAACAAGAGACC. Its translation: CASSPDGTEQET. In full, the CDR3 reads CASSPDGTEQETQYF.

This clone was seen a few times. The observed sequence ends 3 residues before the CDR3 terminus, with the missing tail filled in from the germline J gene. V usage is TRBV19 and J usage is TRBJ1-1; no clear D gene. Germline V gene lookup returns CDR1 LNHDA and CDR2 SQIVND (reference sequence). This CDR3 comprises 15 residues. The V gene lost 2 bases and the J gene lost 0 bases, with 10 bases spanning the gap. The DNA read from the CDR3 is TGTGCCAGTAGTATAAGTGGCGGGATGAACACTGAA. This gives the protein CASSISGGMNTE. The full CDR3 sequence reads CASSISGGMNTEAFF.

This clone was detected ten times or more. The CDR3 is cut off 3 residues early in the read; its end comes from the germline J gene. The V call is TRBV6-1, the J call TRBJ2-7, with a weak D call TRBD1 (6 bases). The germline gives CDR1 MNHNS, CDR2 SASEGT. The CDR3 is made up of 13 amino acids. V gave up 4 bases and J gave up 3 bases, with 10 bases separating them. The DNA read from the CDR3 is TGTGCCAGCAGTGCCACGGACAGCTACGAG. Protein product: CASSATDSYE. The CDR3 in full is CASSATDSYEQYF.

In this sample, this clone turned up many times. Coverage ceases 3 residues before the CDR3 finishes, and the germline J gene fills in the end. The V call is TRBV6-7, the J call TRBJ2-7, with a possible D match to TRBD1 (5 bases). TRBV6-7 is noted as an ORF with a role that remains uncertain. V shed 4 bases and J shed 0 bases, with 10 bases lying between them. This CDR3 has 14 residues. The part of the CDR3 DNA that was read is TGTGCCAGCAGTTCTGTGACAGACTCCTACGAG. Translation gives CASSSVTDSYE. The full CDR3 protein reads CASSSVTDSYEQYF.

This clone was detected ten times or more. The read falls 3 residues short of the CDR3 end, and the missing part is taken from the germline J gene. The chain uses TRBV18 and TRBJ1-1; tentative D call: TRBD1 (6 bases). V lost 4 bases, J lost 1 base, and 10 bases lay in between. The CDR3 covers 14 residues. Per the germline V gene, CDR1 is KGHSH and CDR2 is LQKENI. CDR3 bases read: TGTGCCAGCTCACGTGACAGGCAGAACACTGAA. Translating gives CASSRDRQNTE. The complete CDR3 sequence is CASSRDRQNTEAFF.

Worth noting for this clone: The CDR3 end lies 3 residues beyond the end of the read and is filled in from the germline J gene. This chain links TRBV7-2 with TRBJ1-6; 9 bases align to TRBD1. The CDR3 sequence is 14 residues long. Per the germline V gene, CDR1 is SGHTA and CDR2 is FQGNSA. Trimming took 7 bases from V and 10 from J; bases not matched to a gene: 8. The CDR3 is CASNTGGARSPLHF. The covered CDR3 bases are TGTGCCAGCAACACAGGGGGCGCGAGGTCACCC. Supplemented by reference TRBV7-2 and TRBJ1-6, the full variable domain reads GAGVSQSPSNKVTEKGKDVELRCDPISGHTALYWYRQSLGQGLEFLIYFQGNSAPDKSGLPSDRFSAERTGGSVSTLTIQRTQQEDSAVYLCASNTGGARSPLHFGNGTRLTVT.

In this sample, this clone turned up many times. The CDR3 goes on 3 residues after the read ends, and that part is filled in from the germline J gene. V gene TRBV19 combines with J gene TRBJ1-2; D is possibly TRBD1 (5 bases). The CDR3 loop spans 16 amino acids. CDR1 and CDR2 (germline): LNHDA, SQIVND (reference sequence). Trimming removed 10 bases at V and 3 bases at J, with 24 bases between. The CDR3 reads CATPSSETRGDYGYTF. The sequenced part of the CDR3 DNA is TGTGCCACCCCGAGTTCTGAGACCCGAGGGGACTATGGC.

This clone was counted at least ten times. The sequenced fragment ends 3 residues before the CDR3 boundary, so the rest is inferred from the germline J gene. The J gene is TRBJ2-2, the V gene TRBV12-5, with no clear D. The CDR3 has 13 amino acids. Deletions cut 3 bases from V and 5 bases from J, with 7 bases between. Germline assignment: CDR1 LGHNT and CDR2 FRNRAP. CDR3 protein: CASGFARTGELFF. Partial CDR3 DNA: TGTGCTAGTGGTTTTGCCAGGACCGGGGAG.

This clone was recorded at least ten times. Sequencing ends 3 residues short of the CDR3 end; the germline J gene provides the rest. The chain joins TRBV7-2 to TRBJ1-2; 9 nucleotides match TRBD1. Looked up from germline, CDR1 is SGHTA and CDR2 is FQGNSA. The CDR3 is 15 amino acids. J lost 1 base, V lost 3 bases, and 3 bases had no gene match. Incomplete CDR3 DNA: TGTGCCAGCAGCTTGACAGGGGGTAATAACTATGGC. Translating gives CASSLTGGNNYG. The complete CDR3 reads CASSLTGGNNYGYTF.

In its sample, this clone is medium-sized. Read sequence stops 3 residues before the CDR3 end, and the germline J gene provides the missing end. The V call is TRBV7-3, the J call TRBJ2-7; 14 bases align to TRBD2. This CDR3 has 16 amino acids. Germline CDR1 is SGHTA and CDR2 is FQGTGA. J was trimmed by 5 bases and V by 5 bases; bases with no gene match: 8. The sequenced part of the CDR3 DNA is TGTGCCAGCAGCGACGCCGGGACTAGCGGGAGCGACGAG. This encodes CASSDAGTSGSDE. The CDR3 in full is CASSDAGTSGSDEQYF.

In its sample, this clone was seen a few times. The CDR3 here is CASSAGTGGNDYTF. CDR3 bases read: TGTGCCAGCAGTGCCGGGACAGGGGGCAATGAC. The rearrangement joins TRBV6-4 to TRBJ1-2; the match to TRBD1 covers 12 bases. The CDR3 extends 3 residues past the end of the read, so its final part is completed from the germline J gene. The CDR3 is made up of 14 amino acids. Per germline, CDR1 MRHNA and CDR2 SNTAGT.

This clone was seen many times. The CDR3 end falls 3 residues outside the read, so it is completed with the germline J gene. The chain uses TRBV6-4 and TRBJ2-1; TRBD1 matches 12 bases. CDR1 and CDR2 from the germline V gene are MRHNA and SNTAGT. Losses at the gene ends were 7 bases for V and 7 bases for J; bases not matched to a gene: 5. There are 14 residues in the CDR3. This CDR3 reads CASNGTGGLNEQFF. The part of the CDR3 DNA that was read is TGTGCCAGCAACGGGACAGGGGGCTTGAATGAG.

The table lists this clone with many counts. The read ends 3 residues early relative to the CDR3; the germline J gene fills the gap. The genes are TRBV6-2 or TRBV6-3 and TRBJ1-1; D unresolved. There are 15 residues in the CDR3. Germline-derived CDR1 and CDR2 are MNHEY and SVGEGT. Trimming removed 0 bases from V and 3 bases from J, with 11 bases in between. Partial CDR3 DNA: TGTGCCAGCAGTTACTCCACCACGGCGGACACTGAA. Protein product: CASSYSTTADTE. The whole CDR3 reads CASSYSTTADTEAFF.

This clone was seen repeatedly, ten times or more. The read stops 3 residues short of the end of the CDR3; the missing end is completed from the germline J gene. This chain links TRBV7-2 with TRBJ2-5; maybe TRBD2 (5 bases). This CDR3 has 12 residues. V was pared by 6 bases and J by 7 bases, with 12 bases between. CDR1 is SGHTA and CDR2 is FQGNSA in the germline V gene. The sequenced CDR3 bases are TGTGCCAGCAGGGCGTCAGGAGGGACC. Residues: CASRASGGT. In full, the CDR3 reads CASRASGGTQYF.

The table lists this clone with many counts. With the read ending 3 residues before the CDR3 end, the germline J gene is used to fill in that end. V and J are TRBV12-3 or TRBV12-4 and TRBJ2-3; D perhaps matches TRBD2 (7 bases). The CDR3 has 17 amino acids. Trimming took off 3 bases at V and 2 bases at J, with 18 bases between the two ends. CDR3 bases read: TGTGCCAGCAGTTTGTTGGGCGGGGGCGACTACACAGATACG. It encodes CASSLLGGGDYTDT. The full CDR3 protein reads CASSLLGGGDYTDTQYF.

Turning to this clone: The read finishes 3 residues shy of the CDR3 end, and the germline J gene is used to complete it. The chain employs TRBV6-4 and TRBJ2-3; TRBD2 agrees at 8 bases. This CDR3 contains 14 residues. V lost 4 bases, J lost 2 bases, and 2 bases stayed unmatched. Germline CDR1 MRHNA, CDR2 SNTAGT. CDR3: CASSAGGATDTQYF. The CDR3 DNA, read in part, is TGTGCCAGCAGTGCGGGGGGGGCCACAGATACG.

This clone was seen repeatedly, ten times or more. The CDR3 is cut off 3 residues early in the read; its end comes from the germline J gene. The chain recombines TRBV19 with TRBJ2-4; 9 nucleotides align to TRBD2. Germline V gene data show CDR1 as LNHDA and CDR2 as SQIVND (reference sequence). This CDR3 comprises 13 residues. CDR3 bases read: TGTGCCAGTAGTATCTCTAGCGGGACCCCT. Translated: CASSISSGTP. The whole CDR3 sequence reads CASSISSGTPQYF.

This clone was counted many times. Coverage ceases 3 residues before the CDR3 finishes, and the germline J gene fills in the end. The chain joins TRBV19 to TRBJ1-1; possible D gene TRBD1, 6 bases. The CDR3 runs 15 residues. The germline gives CDR1 LNHDA, CDR2 SQIVND (reference sequence). The ends were cut back, 3 bases at V and 1 base at J, with 12 bases in the middle. The part of the CDR3 DNA that was read is TGTGCCAGTAGTATTGCGGCCAGGGGGAACACTGAA. This sequence encodes CASSIAARGNTE. The whole CDR3 protein reads CASSIAARGNTEAFF.

This clone was seen at least ten times. The read is 3 residues too short to cover the CDR3 end, so that end is filled in from the germline J gene. The chain combines TRBV20-1 with TRBJ2-7; 10 nucleotides line up with TRBD2. Per the germline V gene, CDR1 is DFQATT and CDR2 is SNEGSKA (reference sequence). This CDR3 has 15 amino acids. The V and J ends lost 3 bases and 4 bases, in that order; junction bases with no gene match: 9. The covered CDR3 bases are TGCAGTGCTAGCCTAGCGGGAGATTCGGGGTACGAG. Translating gives CSASLAGDSGYE. The whole CDR3 sequence is CSASLAGDSGYEQYF.

The sample holds many counts of this clone. The read ends 3 residues early relative to the CDR3; the germline J gene fills the gap. The chain uses TRBV4-1 and TRBJ2-1, with 14 bases matching TRBD2. Germline CDR1 reads MGHRA; CDR2 reads YSYEKL. This CDR3 has 15 residues. The V segment lost 4 bases and the J segment 7 bases; nucleotides outside the gene matches: 3. The CDR3 here is CASSPGTSGRNEQFF. The CDR3 bases that were read are TGCGCCAGCAGCCCCGGGACTAGCGGGAGAAATGAG.

This clone was recorded at least ten times. The CDR3 end falls 3 residues outside the read, so it is completed with the germline J gene. The chain carries TRBV18 and TRBJ2-3, with 9 nucleotides matching TRBD2. CDR1 and CDR2 (germline): KGHSH, LQKENI. The CDR3 totals 15 residues. The ends lost 3 bases at V and 6 bases at J; junction bases unmatched: 7. The sequenced CDR3 bases are TGTGCCAGCTCACCGTCAGTAGCGGGAGTTGATACG. It codes for CASSPSVAGVDT. The CDR3, in full, reads CASSPSVAGVDTQYF.

On this clone itself: Read sequence stops 3 residues before the CDR3 end, and the germline J gene provides the missing end. The chain carries TRBV7-6 and TRBJ1-6; TRBD1 might be the D (5 bases). Trimming removed 1 base at V and 9 bases at J, with 10 bases between. The CDR3 has 14 amino acids. The germline gives CDR1 SGHVS, CDR2 FNYEAQ. CDR3 bases read: TGTGCCAGCAGCTTAGAGGGGTCTCGTTCACCC. Residues: CASSLEGSRSP. In full, the CDR3 is CASSLEGSRSPLHF.

This clone came up many times. The sequenced fragment ends 3 residues before the CDR3 boundary, so the rest is inferred from the germline J gene. The V call is TRBV20-1, the J call TRBJ2-1, with TRBD2 matching 11 bases. J gave up 3 bases and V 6 bases, and 4 bases lay outside the gene matches. Germline loops: CDR1 DFQATT, CDR2 SNEGSKA (reference sequence). The CDR3 is 14 amino acids. The CDR3 is CSASLAGGYNEQFF. The part of the CDR3 DNA that was read is TGCAGTGCATCTCTAGCGGGGGGCTACAATGAG.

This clone was observed many times. The read is 3 residues too short to cover the CDR3 end, so that end is filled in from the germline J gene. The chain joins TRBV7-2 to TRBJ2-3, with D perhaps matching TRBD2 (5 bases). The CDR3 contains 14 residues. In germline, CDR1 is SGHTA, CDR2 FQGNSA. Trimming took off 3 bases at V and 2 bases at J, with 9 bases between the two ends. This chain's CDR3 is CASSFGDTTDTQYF. Incomplete CDR3 DNA: TGTGCCAGCAGCTTCGGGGATACCACAGATACG.